The TCR beta chain under discussion was sequenced for a study of response to subunit inactivated influenza vaccine. The study's findings and limits: It was the authors' suggestion that each seasonal influenza vaccination recruits few new T cells.

Using its own MiXCR run on the RT-PCR reads, TCRdb lists one record per CDR3 protein. The top ten clones hold 8% to 13% of a sample with a few hundred thousand distinct CDR3 sequences, about 10% of them seen once. This CDR3 is built from 14 residues. Germline CDR1 and CDR2: LGHDT and YNNKEL (reference sequence). Trimming left V 4 bases short and J 4 bases short, with 12 bases between. This clonotype has more than one count but fewer than ten. The antigen remains undetermined. This sample also belongs to another study, concerning T cells expressing NK-cell markers. Per that study: What made the TCR beta cDNA was 5'RACE template switching with UMIs. The leading position in the CD3+CD56-NKG2C+ fraction of several donors also went to these clonotypes.

Material: PBMCs from blood, obtained on the day of vaccination. This clonotype was sampled from a middle-aged man who received an inactivated influenza vaccine. The rearrangement joins TRBV3-1 to TRBJ2-3, with D perhaps TRBD2 (6 bases). CDR3 in DNA: TGTGCCAGCAGCCGCTTCCTAGCGTCAGATACGCAGTATTTT. This codes for CASSRFLASDTQYF.